What follows describes a single TCR beta chain. Other DNA sequences within the sample encode an identical CDR3. The data belong to a study of blood T cell repertoires in COVID-19. Looking at the study overall: COVID-19 samples, acute and convalescent, were from the United States, Italy and Spain. In each case, the material was cDNA or gDNA derived from T cells, B-cell-depleted T cells, or PBMCs.

Germline V gene sequence: CDR1 SEHNR, CDR2 FQNEAQ (reference sequence). The length of the CDR3 is 16 residues. With 1 base clipped from V and 2 bases from J, the junction kept 2 bases outside the gene matches. Original analysis: Reference gene primer amplification in the assay estimated nucleated cell counts. Assay: immunoSEQ multiplex PCR; the TCRdb copy retains only in-frame clones and omits some. For V, J and clone size, that table is used; D and trimming come from the DNA. There are approximately 45,000 clones in the sample; 75% to 90% occur only once, and 1% to 1.5% lies in the top ten. This sequence originates from a woman aged 35 to 49 with acute or convalescent COVID-19. The V gene is TRBV7-9, the J gene TRBJ2-5, with 12 bases fitting TRBD1. Sequenced material: peripheral blood. The CDR3 sequence is CASSLGDRGLQETQYF. The CDR3 DNA reads as TGTGCCAGCAGCTTAGGGGACAGGGGGCTTCAAGAGACCCAGTACTTC.